A single sample gave rise to the 19 T cell receptor beta chains below, sequenced in a study of blood T cell repertoires in COVID-19. Produced via immunoSEQ multiplex PCR; TCRdb's table is partial and in-frame only. This sample has 90,000 or so clones; roughly 89% occur once, and the top ten carry under 5.5%. The source material was peripheral blood. These receptors came from a man between 60 and 70 years old with COVID-19, enrolled during active disease.

This chain joins TRBV7-2 and TRBJ1-5; 10 bases agree with TRBD1. CDR1 SGHTA and CDR2 FQGNSA come from the germline V gene. This CDR3 has 15 amino acids. V dropped 5 bases and J dropped 5; count of bases not matched to a gene: 6. The CDR3 loop reads CASSPWTGGHQPQHF. The CDR3 coding sequence is TGTGCCAGCAGCCCCTGGACAGGGGGACATCAGCCCCAGCATTTT.

The chain combines TRBV6-4 with TRBJ2-7; D gene unclear. This CDR3 has 15 residues. Between the trimmed V and J ends, which lost 0 bases and 4 bases, there was a span of 13 bases. In germline, CDR1 is MRHNA, CDR2 SNTAGT. Written as DNA, the CDR3 is TGTGCCAGCAGTGACTCAAAATATCTACCGTACGAGCAGTACTTC. It encodes CASSDSKYLPYEQYF.

The rearrangement uses TRBV30 and TRBJ1-4; D perhaps matches TRBD1 (5 bases). V gave up 0 bases and J gave up 4 bases, with 12 bases separating them. Per the germline V gene, CDR1 is GTSNPN and CDR2 is SVGIG (reference sequence). This CDR3 is built from 15 residues. The DNA for the CDR3 is TGTGCCTGGAGTGTACTAGGAGGGGATAATGAAAAACTGTTTTTT. It translates to CAWSVLGGDNEKLFF.

V gene TRBV9 combines with J gene TRBJ2-1, with a tentative D call TRBD1 (6 bases). CDR1 is SGDLS and CDR2 is YYNGEE in the germline V gene. Deletions cut 0 bases from V and 3 bases from J, with 10 bases between. This CDR3 is 15 amino acids long. CDR3 DNA sequence: TGTGCCAGCAGCGTAGAGGGACACATCTACAATGAGCAGTTCTTC. Protein product: CASSVEGHIYNEQFF.

V is TRBV11-2 and J is TRBJ2-5; tentatively, D is TRBD2 (6 bases). The CDR3 totals 16 residues. Germline CDR1 is SGHAT and CDR2 is FQNNGV. V was trimmed by 2 bases and J by 4 bases, leaving 17 bases between them. This chain's CDR3 is CASSLNLGSRVETQYF. The DNA for the CDR3 is TGTGCCAGCAGCTTAAACCTCGGGAGTAGGGTAGAGACCCAGTACTTC.

This clone was recorded only once. The chain couples TRBV10-3 to TRBJ2-7; 9 nucleotides match TRBD1. Germline lookup yields CDR1 ENHRY and CDR2 SYGVKD. V dropped 7 bases and J dropped 1; count of bases not matched to a gene: 5. The CDR3 covers 14 residues. CDR3 sequence reads: CAINMGQGSYEQYF. The CDR3 bases are TGTGCCATCAACATGGGACAGGGTTCCTACGAGCAGTACTTC.

This clone came up a few times. This chain joins TRBV20-1 and TRBJ1-2; the D is unclear. V was shortened by 6 bases and J by 3 bases, with 8 bases between the two germline ends. In germline, CDR1 is DFQATT, CDR2 SNEGSKA (reference sequence). This CDR3 has 11 amino acids. CDR3 protein: CSARDDYGYTF. The CDR3 bases are TGCAGTGCACGGGATGACTATGGCTACACCTTC.

The chain employs TRBV29-1 and TRBJ1-4; D possibly corresponds to TRBD1 (5 bases). CDR3 length: 16 residues. Germline CDR1 and CDR2: SQVTM and ANQGSEA. V shed 6 bases and J shed 8 bases, with 25 bases lying between them. The CDR3 spells CSVGRAGPLETEKLFF. CDR3 DNA sequence: TGCAGCGTCGGGCGGGCGGGGCCTCTCGAGACGGAAAAACTGTTTTTT.

V and J are TRBV4-2 and TRBJ2-3; 11 bases agree with TRBD2. The CDR3 totals 16 residues. Unmatched junction bases numbered 5, after V lost 3 bases and J lost 3 bases. Germline CDR1 LGHNA, CDR2 YNFKEQ. CDR3 region: CASSHFSGRATDTQYF. The CDR3 DNA reads TGTGCCAGCAGCCACTTTAGCGGGAGGGCGACAGATACGCAGTATTTT.

V and J are TRBV19 and TRBJ1-2; 8 bases map to TRBD1. Germline V gene data show CDR1 as LNHDA and CDR2 as SQIVND (reference sequence). The CDR3 sequence is 13 residues long. With 7 bases clipped from V and 6 bases from J, the junction kept 7 bases outside the gene matches. CDR3 protein: CASNPDRGDGYTF. The CDR3 DNA reads as TGTGCCAGTAACCCAGACAGGGGAGATGGCTACACCTTC.

The genes are TRBV27 and TRBJ2-7; D not resolved. CDR3 size: 11 residues. V lost 7 bases, J lost 5 bases, and 9 bases lay in between. The germline CDR1 and CDR2 sequences are MNHEY and SMNVEV (reference sequence). The chain's CDR3 is CASTPRDEQYF. DNA for the CDR3: TGTGCCAGCACCCCCCGGGACGAGCAGTACTTC.

The chain uses TRBV30 and TRBJ2-7; D uncertain. CDR1 GTSNPN and CDR2 SVGIG come from the germline V gene (reference sequence). Trimming removed 5 bases from V and 3 bases from J, with 5 bases in between. The CDR3 loop spans 10 amino acids. CDR3 sequence: CAWGSYEQYF. The DNA for the CDR3 is TGTGCCTGGGGCAGCTACGAGCAGTACTTC.

The gene calls are TRBV12-5 and TRBJ1-5, with D tentatively TRBD1 (6 bases). This CDR3 comprises 17 residues. CDR1 LGHNT and CDR2 FRNRAP come from the germline V gene. The ends were cut back, 0 bases at V and 4 bases at J, with 16 bases in the middle. As DNA, the CDR3 is TGTGCTAGTGGTTTGGTAATCGCGGGGGCTGGAAATCAGCCCCAGCATTTT. This encodes CASGLVIAGAGNQPQHF.

The chain carries TRBV29-1 and TRBJ1-2; TRBD1 agrees at 9 bases. After removal of 7 bases from V and 4 bases from J, the junction contained 16 bases not matched to a gene. This CDR3 contains 16 residues. Germline CDR1 and CDR2: SQVTM and ANQGSEA. The CDR3 DNA is TGCAGCGCCCTCTCCAGCGGACAGGGGAGAGCCTATGGCTACACCTTC. This encodes CSALSSGQGRAYGYTF.

This chain joins TRBV11-3 and TRBJ2-3; 14 bases are shared with TRBD2. Germline CDR1 is SGHNT and CDR2 is YENEEA. J gave up 3 bases and V 5 bases, and 7 bases lay outside the gene matches. The CDR3 covers 17 residues. The CDR3 loop reads CASSVGTSGSGTDTQYF. CDR3 sequence (DNA): TGTGCCAGCAGCGTCGGGACTAGCGGGAGTGGGACAGATACGCAGTATTTT.

As to this clone: Germline is not matched at one junction end, which may reflect a read error. The CDR3 spells CASSPNRQGSHEQYF. The CDR3 DNA is TGTGCCAGCAGCCCCAATAGGCAGGGCTCCCACGAGCAGTACTTC. The chain carries TRBV7-8 and TRBJ2-7; tentatively, D is TRBD1 (5 bases). This CDR3 is built from 15 residues. Germline CDR1 and CDR2: SGHVS and FQNEAQ.

The chain recombines TRBV19 with TRBJ1-1, with D possibly matching TRBD1 (6 bases). The CDR3 sequence is 15 residues long. The V gene's germline CDR1 is LNHDA and CDR2 SQIVND (reference sequence). V was trimmed by 6 bases and J by 0 bases, leaving 14 bases between them. The CDR3 region is CASRRGRLMNTEAFF. Here the CDR3 DNA reads TGTGCCAGTAGAAGGGGGAGACTCATGAACACTGAAGCTTTCTTT.

To note about this clone: The same CDR3 can be traced to other DNA sequences in this sample. The rearrangement links TRBV19 to TRBJ1-5; 9 nucleotides line up with TRBD1. The CDR3 length is 13 residues. The ends lost 6 bases at V and 4 bases at J; junction bases unmatched: 1. Germline V gene data show CDR1 as LNHDA and CDR2 as SQIVND (reference sequence). CDR3 amino acids: CASSGTGNQPQHF. The CDR3 DNA reads TGTGCCAGTAGCGGGACAGGGAATCAGCCCCAGCATTTT.

The chain uses TRBV28 and TRBJ1-5; no clear D. Trimming pared 8 bases from V and 0 bases from J, leaving 8 bases between. The CDR3 is made up of 13 amino acids. Germline V gives CDR1 MDHEN, CDR2 SYDVKM. In DNA form, the CDR3 reads TGTGCCAGCGCCGAGTATAGCAATCAGCCCCAGCATTTT. It translates to CASAEYSNQPQHF. The whole variable domain, remainder taken from reference TRBV28 and TRBJ1-5, is DVKVTQSSRYLVKRTGEKVFLECVQDMDHENMFWYRQDPGLGLRLIYFSYDVKMKEKGDIPEGYSVSREKKERFSLILESASTNQTSMYLCASAEYSNQPQHFGDGTRLSIL.